This TCR beta chain was captured by sequencing in a study of Tregs in tolerant kidney transplant recipients. Study at large: CD4+CD25+CD127- cells came from approximately 3-day belatacept mixed lymphocyte reactions, some with approximately 5-day graft donor restimulation. Sorting used antibodies to exclude donor cells. Study results and limitations: Validation in larger populations is needed because few patients were studied. Biological reproducibility was not directly addressed, but technical replication error appeared minimal.

On this clone itself: The antigen is unknown.

The germline CDR1 and CDR2 sequences are GTSNPN and SVGIG (reference sequence). V was cut by 5 bases and J by 0 bases, with 8 bases left in between. This CDR3 has 14 amino acids. Sequencing used immunoSEQ multiplex PCR; TCRdb keeps in-frame clones, though not all of them. This sample has approximately 45,000 clones, with around 95% found just once. The specimen was Tregs from blood cultured with allogeneic cells. The sequence derives from a human donor in good health. The chain couples TRBV30 to TRBJ1-6, with a possible D match to TRBD1 (6 bases). CDR3 coding DNA: TGTGCCTGGGGGGGCAGCTCCTATAATTCACCCCTCCACTTT. As protein: CAWGGSSYNSPLHF.